A selection of T cell receptor beta chains follows, all from one sample in a study of T cells after yellow fever vaccination. TCRdb reprocessed the 5' RACE reads with MiXCR, giving one entry per CDR3 protein. The sample records 200,000 to 300,000 distinct CDR3 sequences, 10% to 15% being singletons. Sequenced here: CD4+ T cells sorted from PBMCs, sampled 45 days after the yellow fever booster vaccination. The receptors shown here come from a man aged 25-45 years who received the YFV17D yellow fever vaccine. The CDR3 runs from the conserved cysteine through the conserved F or W.

>TRBJ1-6|TRBV30
CAWSSAGPWNSPLHF
>TRBJ2-7|TRBV6-2/TRBV6-3
CASSLRLAGEGEQYF
>TRBJ1-1|TRBV25-1
CATTGEDTEAFF
>TRBJ2-1|TRBV2
CASSEVAGHNEQFF
>TRBJ2-7|TRBV21-1
CAGRVAGPYEQYF
>TRBJ2-2|TRBV6-1
CASSRDFAGGELFF
>TRBJ2-1|TRBV6-2/TRBV6-3
CASSYSTSGSYNEQFF
>TRBJ2-7|TRBV6-2/TRBV6-3
CASSWLGGTYEQYF
>TRBJ2-2|TRBV4-3
CASTKEGLAGANTGELFF
>TRBJ1-1|TRBV20-1
CSALGDTEAFF
>TRBJ2-3|TRBV7-8
CASNRQSLRADTQYF
>TRBJ2-1|TRBV7-9
CASSPKRAPGVNEQFF
>TRBJ2-5|TRBV29-1
CSVDHQGSETQYF
>TRBJ1-1|TRBV5-1
CASRVGDVRMNTEAFF
>TRBJ2-3|TRBV20-1
CSSERGVGYTQYF
>TRBJ1-1|TRBV5-6
CASSSYEAREAFF
>TRBJ2-1|TRBV20-1
CSARDPHVWFF
>TRBJ2-1|TRBV11-1
CASSLPVPRRAQPVTYNEQFF
>TRBJ1-1|TRBV28
CASSITASEAFF
>TRBJ2-7|TRBV28
CASSRTSLGSYEQYF
>TRBJ2-7|TRBV7-8
CASSLDLVYEQYF
>TRBJ2-7|TRBV6-5
CASSYPRTPRQYF
>TRBJ2-5|TRBV7-2
CASSPRTGINQETQYF
>TRBJ2-4|TRBV7-2
CASSSRAGNIQYF
>TRBJ2-3|TRBV9
CASSVAGTRDTQYF
>TRBJ1-5|TRBV3-1
CARTWRQPQHF
>TRBJ2-1|TRBV3-1
CASSLTWGGGHNEQFF
>TRBJ2-5|TRBV6-2/TRBV6-3
CASSSSRTGGRETQYF
>TRBJ2-1|TRBV29-1
CSVRDNRIHEQFF
>TRBJ2-3|TRBV20-1
CSGIGTSAFTDTQYF
>TRBJ2-7|TRBV5-8
CASSQGLAVSYEQYF
>TRBJ2-1|TRBV7-2
CASRETRNSYNEQFF
>TRBJ2-7|TRBV20-1
CSAKIDTRPYEQYF
>TRBJ2-1|TRBV5-1
CASSRQQGSSYNEQFF
>TRBJ2-1|TRBV10-3
CAISEPGRHSYNEQFF
>TRBJ1-1|TRBV18
CASSPSDEAFF
>TRBJ2-6|TRBV6-2/TRBV6-3
CASSPILYTRGANVLTF
>TRBJ2-5|TRBV29-1
CSVPGGTQYF
>TRBJ2-1|TRBV11-1
CASSSNLAGVKSSYNEQFF
>TRBJ2-7|TRBV5-1
CASSLEGQGAREQYF
>TRBJ2-2|TRBV7-2
CASSLRNTGELFF
>TRBJ2-1|TRBV28
CASQGFTRSYNEQFF
>TRBJ2-5|TRBV14
CASSQVAGRQETQYF
>TRBJ1-2|TRBV6-1
CASNTGTGVFNYGYTF
>TRBJ2-1|TRBV7-2
CASSWMGLLNNEQFF
>TRBJ2-1|TRBV20-1
CSAARTGDYNEQFF
>TRBJ2-3|TRBV7-2
CASSPLLDTQYF
>TRBJ1-4|TRBV20-1
CSARGVANEKLFF
>TRBJ2-7|TRBV5-8
CASTSGTGDYEQYF